This T cell receptor beta chain originates from a study of blood T cell repertoires in COVID-19. Trimming left V 7 bases short and J 2 bases short, with 12 bases between. Germline CDR1 SNHLY, CDR2 FYNNEI. The CDR3 has 13 residues. Patients in Seattle were enrolled during active infection, then followed longitudinally. Only in-frame clones appear in the TCRdb table, and some are missing; sequencing was by immunoSEQ multiplex PCR. Of 75,000 to 90,000 clones listed, 78% are singletons. Sequencing was carried out using peripheral blood. The gene calls are TRBV2 and TRBJ2-7; D possibly corresponds to TRBD1 (5 bases). The sequence was obtained from a man aged 55 to 69 with COVID-19, enrolled during active disease. The CDR3, as DNA: TGTGCCAGCACCAGGGAACAGGCCTACGAGCAGTACTTC. It codes for CASTREQAYEQYF.